This TCR beta chain was identified during a study of blood T cell repertoires in COVID-19. Study overall: Material from acute and convalescent COVID-19 was sourced from the United States, Italy and Spain. The analysed material was cDNA or gDNA that came from T cells, B-cell-depleted T cells, or PBMCs.

The J segment lost 4 bases and the V segment lost 1 base, leaving 4 bases of the junction unmatched. Germline assignment: CDR1 SGHTA and CDR2 FQGTGA. The CDR3 spans 15 residues. Under the authors' procedure: Reference gene primer amplification gave nucleated cell count estimates. The repertoire was sequenced with immunoSEQ multiplex PCR; TCRdb's copy has only in-frame clones and lacks some. V and J calls and clone size follow that table, whereas D and trimming were derived from the DNA. The sample lists a few hundred thousand clones, roughly 80% occurring once. The sequence derives from a woman of 80 years or more with acute or convalescent COVID-19. V usage is TRBV7-3 and J usage is TRBJ2-3; 8 nucleotides align to TRBD2. Material for sequencing was peripheral blood. DNA for the CDR3: TGTGCCAGCAGCTTAAATGGCGGGGGGTCAGATACGCAGTATTTT. Translation: CASSLNGGGSDTQYF.